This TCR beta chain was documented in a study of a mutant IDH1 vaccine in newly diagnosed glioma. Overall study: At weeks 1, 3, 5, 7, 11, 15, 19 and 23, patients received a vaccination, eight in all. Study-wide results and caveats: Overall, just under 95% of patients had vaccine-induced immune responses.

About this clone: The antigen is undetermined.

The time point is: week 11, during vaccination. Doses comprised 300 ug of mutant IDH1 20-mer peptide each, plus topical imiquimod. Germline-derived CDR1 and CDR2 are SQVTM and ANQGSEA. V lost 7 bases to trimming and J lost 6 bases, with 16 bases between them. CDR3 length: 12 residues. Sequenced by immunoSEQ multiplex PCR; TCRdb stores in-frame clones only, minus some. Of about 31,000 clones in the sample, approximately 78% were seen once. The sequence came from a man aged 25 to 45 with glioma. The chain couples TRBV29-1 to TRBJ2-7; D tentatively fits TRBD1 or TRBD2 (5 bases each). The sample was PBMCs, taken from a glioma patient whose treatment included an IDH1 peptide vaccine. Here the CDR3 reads CSAWDRSSEQYF. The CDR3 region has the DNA TGCAGCGCCTGGGACCGAAGTTCCGAGCAGTACTTC.